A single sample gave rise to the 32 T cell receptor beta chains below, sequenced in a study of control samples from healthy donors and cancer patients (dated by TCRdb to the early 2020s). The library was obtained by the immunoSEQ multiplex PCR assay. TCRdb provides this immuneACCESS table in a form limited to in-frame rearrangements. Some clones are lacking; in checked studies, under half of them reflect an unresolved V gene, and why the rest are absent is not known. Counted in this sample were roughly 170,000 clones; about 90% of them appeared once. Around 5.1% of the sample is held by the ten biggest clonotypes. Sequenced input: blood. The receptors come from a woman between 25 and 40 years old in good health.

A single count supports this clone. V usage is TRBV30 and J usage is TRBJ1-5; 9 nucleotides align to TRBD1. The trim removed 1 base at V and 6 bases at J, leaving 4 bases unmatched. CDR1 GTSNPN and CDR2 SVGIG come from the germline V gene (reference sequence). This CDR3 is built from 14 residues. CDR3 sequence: CAWSGDREFQPQHF. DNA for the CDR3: TGTGCCTGGAGTGGGGACAGGGAATTTCAGCCCCAGCATTTT.

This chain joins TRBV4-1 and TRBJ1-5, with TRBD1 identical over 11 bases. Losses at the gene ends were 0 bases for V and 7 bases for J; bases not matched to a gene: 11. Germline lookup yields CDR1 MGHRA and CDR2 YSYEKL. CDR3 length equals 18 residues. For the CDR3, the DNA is TGCGCCAGCAGCCAAGAGGGACAGGGGGATCGGGGGCGACAGCCCCAGCATTTT. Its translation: CASSQEGQGDRGRQPQHF.

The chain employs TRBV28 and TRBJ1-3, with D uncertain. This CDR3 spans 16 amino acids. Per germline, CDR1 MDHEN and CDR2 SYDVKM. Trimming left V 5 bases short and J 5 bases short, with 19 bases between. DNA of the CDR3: TGTGCCAGCAGTCCCCCGGGCGCAAGGGTCAGAAACACCATATATTTT. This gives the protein CASSPPGARVRNTIYF.

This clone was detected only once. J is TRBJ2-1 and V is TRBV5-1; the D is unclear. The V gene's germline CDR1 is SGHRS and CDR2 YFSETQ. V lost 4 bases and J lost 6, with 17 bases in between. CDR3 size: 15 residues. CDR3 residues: CASSIDPSSLNEQFF. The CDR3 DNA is TGCGCCAGCAGCATAGACCCCTCCTCACTCAATGAGCAGTTCTTC.

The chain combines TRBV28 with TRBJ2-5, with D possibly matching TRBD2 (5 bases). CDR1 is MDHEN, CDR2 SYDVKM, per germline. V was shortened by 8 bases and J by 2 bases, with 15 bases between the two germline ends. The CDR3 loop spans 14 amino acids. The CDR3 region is CASQPSEGQETQYF. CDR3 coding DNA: TGTGCCAGCCAACCCTCAGAGGGACAAGAGACCCAGTACTTC.

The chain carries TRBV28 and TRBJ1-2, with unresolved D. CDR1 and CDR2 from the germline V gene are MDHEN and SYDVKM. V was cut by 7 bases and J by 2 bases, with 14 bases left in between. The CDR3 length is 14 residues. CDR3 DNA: TGTGCCAGCAACAAGGCAGTACCAAACTATGGCTACACCTTC. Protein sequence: CASNKAVPNYGYTF.

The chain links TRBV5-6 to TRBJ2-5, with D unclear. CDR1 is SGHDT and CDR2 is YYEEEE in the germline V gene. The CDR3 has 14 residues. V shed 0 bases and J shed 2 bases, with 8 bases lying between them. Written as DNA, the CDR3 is TGTGCCAGCAGCTTGGCCACTGGGCAAGAGACCCAGTACTTC. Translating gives CASSLATGQETQYF.

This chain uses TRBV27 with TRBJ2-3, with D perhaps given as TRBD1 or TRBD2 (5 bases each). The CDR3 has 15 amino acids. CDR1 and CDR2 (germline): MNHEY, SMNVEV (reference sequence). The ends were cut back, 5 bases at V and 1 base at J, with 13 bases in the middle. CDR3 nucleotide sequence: TGTGCCAGCAGTCCCTTGGGGGAACGCACAGATACGCAGTATTTT. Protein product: CASSPLGERTDTQYF.

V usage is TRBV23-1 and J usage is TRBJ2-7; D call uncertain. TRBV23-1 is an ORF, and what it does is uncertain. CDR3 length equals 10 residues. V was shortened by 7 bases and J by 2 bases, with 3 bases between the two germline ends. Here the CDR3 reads CASNTYEQYV. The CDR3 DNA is TGCGCCAGCAACACCTACGAGCAGTACGTC.

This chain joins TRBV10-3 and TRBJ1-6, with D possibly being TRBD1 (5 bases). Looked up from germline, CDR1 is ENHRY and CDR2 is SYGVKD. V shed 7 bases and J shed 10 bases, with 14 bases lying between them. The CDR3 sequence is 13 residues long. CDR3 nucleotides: TGTGCCATCATGCAGGGTACTGGATCACCCCTCCACTTT. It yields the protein CAIMQGTGSPLHF.

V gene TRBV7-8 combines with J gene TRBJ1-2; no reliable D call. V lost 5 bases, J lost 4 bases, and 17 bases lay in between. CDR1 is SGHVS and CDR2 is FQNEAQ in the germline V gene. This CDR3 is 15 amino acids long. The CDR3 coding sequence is TGTGCCAGCAGCCCCCGGACCCAGTTTACCTATGGCTACACCTTC. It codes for CASSPRTQFTYGYTF.

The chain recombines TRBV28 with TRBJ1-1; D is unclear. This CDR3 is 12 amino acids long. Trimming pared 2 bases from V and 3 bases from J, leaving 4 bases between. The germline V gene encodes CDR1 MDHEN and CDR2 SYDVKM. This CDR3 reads CASSLRDTEAFF. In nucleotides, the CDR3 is TGTGCCAGCAGTTTACGTGACACTGAAGCTTTCTTT.

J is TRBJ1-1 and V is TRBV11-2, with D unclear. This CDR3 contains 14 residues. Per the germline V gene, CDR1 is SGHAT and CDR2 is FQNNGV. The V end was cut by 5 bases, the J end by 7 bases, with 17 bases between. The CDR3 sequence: CASSPTTSFVEAFF. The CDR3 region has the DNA TGTGCCAGCAGCCCGACTACAAGTTTCGTTGAAGCTTTCTTT.

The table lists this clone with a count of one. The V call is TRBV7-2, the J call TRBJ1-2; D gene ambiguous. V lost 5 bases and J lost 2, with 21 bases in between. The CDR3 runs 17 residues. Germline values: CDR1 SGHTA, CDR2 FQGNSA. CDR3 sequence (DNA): TGTGCCAGCAGCCCAGTGGGCCCCCGTCCTAACAACTATGGCTACACCTTC. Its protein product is CASSPVGPRPNNYGYTF. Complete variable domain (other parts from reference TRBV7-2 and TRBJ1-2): GAGVSQSPSNKVTEKGKDVELRCDPISGHTALYWYRQSLGQGLEFLIYFQGNSAPDKSGLPSDRFSAERTGGSVSTLTIQRTQQEDSAVYLCASSPVGPRPNNYGYTFGSGTRLTVV.

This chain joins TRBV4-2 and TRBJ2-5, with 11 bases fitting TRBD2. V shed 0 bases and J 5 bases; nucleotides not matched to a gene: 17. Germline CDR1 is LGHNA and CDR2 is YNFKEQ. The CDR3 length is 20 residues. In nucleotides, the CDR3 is TGTGCCAGCAGCCAAGATGATTGGTCTAGCGGGGGGACCGGCTCGGAGACCCAGTACTTC. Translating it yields CASSQDDWSSGGTGSETQYF.

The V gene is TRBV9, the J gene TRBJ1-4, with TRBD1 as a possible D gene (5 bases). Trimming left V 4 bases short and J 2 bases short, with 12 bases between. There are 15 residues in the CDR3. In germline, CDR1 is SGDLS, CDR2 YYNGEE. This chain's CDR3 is CASSPRESTNEKLFF. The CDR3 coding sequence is TGTGCCAGCAGCCCCAGGGAAAGCACTAATGAAAAACTGTTTTTT.

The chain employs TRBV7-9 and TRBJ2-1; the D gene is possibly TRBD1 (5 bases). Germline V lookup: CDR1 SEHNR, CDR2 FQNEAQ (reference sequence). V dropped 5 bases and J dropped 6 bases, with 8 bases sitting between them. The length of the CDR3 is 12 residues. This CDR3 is CASSQGLNEQFF. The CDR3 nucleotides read TGTGCCAGCAGCCAGGGCCTCAATGAGCAGTTCTTC.

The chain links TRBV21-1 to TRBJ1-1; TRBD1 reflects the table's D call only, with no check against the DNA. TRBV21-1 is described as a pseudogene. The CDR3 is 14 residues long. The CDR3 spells CASSKEWLNTEAFF. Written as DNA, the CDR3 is TGTGCCAGCAGCAAAGAATGGCTGAACACTGAAGCTTTCTTT.

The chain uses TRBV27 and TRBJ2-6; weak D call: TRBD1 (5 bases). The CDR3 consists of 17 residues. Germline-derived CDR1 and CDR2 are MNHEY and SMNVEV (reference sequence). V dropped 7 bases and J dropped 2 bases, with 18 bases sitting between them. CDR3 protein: CASNPKNSGTGANVLTF. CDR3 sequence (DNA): TGTGCCAGCAATCCTAAAAATTCAGGGACTGGGGCCAACGTCCTGACTTTC.

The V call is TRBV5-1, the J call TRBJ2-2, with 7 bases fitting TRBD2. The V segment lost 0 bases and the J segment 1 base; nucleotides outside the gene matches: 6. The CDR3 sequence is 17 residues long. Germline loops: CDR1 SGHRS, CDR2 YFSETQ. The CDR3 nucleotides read TGCGCCAGCAGCTTGGCAATGGCGGGGGTGAACACCGGGGAGCTGTTTTTT. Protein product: CASSLAMAGVNTGELFF.

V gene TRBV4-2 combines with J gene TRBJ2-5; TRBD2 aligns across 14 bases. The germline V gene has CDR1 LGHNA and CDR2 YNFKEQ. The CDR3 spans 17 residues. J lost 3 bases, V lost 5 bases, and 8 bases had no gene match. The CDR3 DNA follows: TGTGCCAGCAGCGGACGGACTAGCGGGGGGACGAAAGAGACCCAGTACTTC. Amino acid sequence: CASSGRTSGGTKETQYF.

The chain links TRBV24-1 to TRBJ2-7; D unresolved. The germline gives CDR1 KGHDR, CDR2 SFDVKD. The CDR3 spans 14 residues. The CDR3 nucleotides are TGTGCCACCAGTGATTTGGGGCCGGTGAGTTCCTGGAGCGTC. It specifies CATSDLGPVSSWSV.

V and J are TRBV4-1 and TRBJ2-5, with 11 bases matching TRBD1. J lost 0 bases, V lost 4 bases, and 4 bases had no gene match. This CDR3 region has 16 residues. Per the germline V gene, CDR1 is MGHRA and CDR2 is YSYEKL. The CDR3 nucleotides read TGCGCCAGCAGCCCCCCGGGACAGGGGGACCAAGAGACCCAGTACTTC. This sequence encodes CASSPPGQGDQETQYF.

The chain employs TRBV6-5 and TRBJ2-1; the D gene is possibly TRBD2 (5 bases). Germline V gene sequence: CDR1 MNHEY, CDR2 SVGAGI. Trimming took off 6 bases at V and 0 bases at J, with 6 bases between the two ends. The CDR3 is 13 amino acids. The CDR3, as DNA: TGTGCCAGCAGGGGGAGCTCCTACAATGAGCAGTTCTTC. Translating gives CASRGSSYNEQFF.

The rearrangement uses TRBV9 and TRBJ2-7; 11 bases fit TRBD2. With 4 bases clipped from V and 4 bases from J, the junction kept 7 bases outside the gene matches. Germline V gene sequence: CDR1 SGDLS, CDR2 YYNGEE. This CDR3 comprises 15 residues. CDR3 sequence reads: CASSPIAGGWYEQYF. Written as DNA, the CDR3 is TGTGCCAGCAGCCCCATAGCGGGAGGGTGGTACGAGCAGTACTTC. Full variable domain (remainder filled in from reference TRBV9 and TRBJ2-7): DSGVTQTPKHLITATGQRVTLRCSPRSGDLSVYWYQQSLDQGLQFLIQYYNGEERAKGNILERFSAQQFPDLHSELNLSSLELGDSALYFCASSPIAGGWYEQYFGPGTRLTVT.

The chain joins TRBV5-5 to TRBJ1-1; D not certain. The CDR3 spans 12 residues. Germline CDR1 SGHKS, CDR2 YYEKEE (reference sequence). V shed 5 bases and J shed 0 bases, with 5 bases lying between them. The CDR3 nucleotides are TGTGCCAGCAGATATCTGAACACTGAAGCTTTCTTT. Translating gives CASRYLNTEAFF.

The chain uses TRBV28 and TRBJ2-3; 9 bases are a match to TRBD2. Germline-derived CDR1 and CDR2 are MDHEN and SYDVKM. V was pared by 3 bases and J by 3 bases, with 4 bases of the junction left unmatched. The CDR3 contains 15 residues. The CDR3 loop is CASSFSGSRTDTQYF. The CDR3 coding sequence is TGTGCCAGCAGTTTTAGCGGGAGTAGAACAGATACGCAGTATTTT.

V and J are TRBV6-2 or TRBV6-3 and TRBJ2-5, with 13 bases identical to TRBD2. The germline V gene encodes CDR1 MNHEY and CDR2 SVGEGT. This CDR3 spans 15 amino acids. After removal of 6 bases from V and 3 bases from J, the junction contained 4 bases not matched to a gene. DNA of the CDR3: TGTGCCAGCAGCAGCGGGACTAGCGGGAAAGAGACCCAGTACTTC. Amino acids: CASSSGTSGKETQYF.

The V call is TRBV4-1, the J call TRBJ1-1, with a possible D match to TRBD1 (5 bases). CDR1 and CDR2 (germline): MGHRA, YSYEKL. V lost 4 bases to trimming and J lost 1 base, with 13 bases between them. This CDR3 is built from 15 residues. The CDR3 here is CASSRYFRENTEAFF. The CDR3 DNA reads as TGCGCCAGCAGCCGGTACTTCAGGGAGAACACTGAAGCTTTCTTT.

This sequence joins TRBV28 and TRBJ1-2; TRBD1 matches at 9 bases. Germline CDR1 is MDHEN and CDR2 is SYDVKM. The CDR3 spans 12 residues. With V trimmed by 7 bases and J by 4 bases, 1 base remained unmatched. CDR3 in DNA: TGTGCCAGCATGGGACAGGGCTATGGCTACACCTTC. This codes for CASMGQGYGYTF.

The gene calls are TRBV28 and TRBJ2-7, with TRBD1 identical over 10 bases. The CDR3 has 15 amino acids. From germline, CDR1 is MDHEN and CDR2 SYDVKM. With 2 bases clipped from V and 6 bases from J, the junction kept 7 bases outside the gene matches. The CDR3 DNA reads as TGTGCCAGCAGTTTAAGGACAGGGGGGAGGAGCGAGCAGTACTTC. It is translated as CASSLRTGGRSEQYF.

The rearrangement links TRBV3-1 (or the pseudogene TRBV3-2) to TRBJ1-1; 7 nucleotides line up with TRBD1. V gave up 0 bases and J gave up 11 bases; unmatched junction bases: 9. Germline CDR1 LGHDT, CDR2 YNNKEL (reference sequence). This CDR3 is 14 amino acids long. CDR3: CASSQDLTGRVAFF. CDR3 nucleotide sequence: TGTGCCAGCAGCCAAGATCTGACAGGGAGAGTTGCTTTCTTT.